These 10 T cell receptor beta chains were sequenced from one sample in a study of vaccination and CD4 T cells after COVID-19. Cultured CD4+ T-cell DNA underwent Oncomine TCR Beta short-read sequencing. From the PCR reads, TCRdb called clonotypes with MiXCR, one entry per CDR3 protein. The sample shows 15,000 to 20,000 distinct CDR3 sequences, around 30% of them seen only once. Treatment given: roughly 11-day PBMC culture with coronavirus spike peptide pools or control peptides (ViraFEST assay). No cognate antigen is known for these TCRs. The specimen was cultured CD4+ T cells from blood. These TCRs come from a human donor with COVID-19.

CDR3 region: CASSPSRQGAGNTIYF. CDR3 in DNA: TGTGCCAGCTCACCCTCGAGGCAGGGGGCTGGAAACACCATATATTTT. The chain uses TRBV18 and TRBJ1-3, with 7 bases fitting TRBD1. This CDR3 comprises 16 residues. Unmatched junction bases numbered 7, after V lost 3 bases and J lost 2 bases. CDR1 and CDR2 from the germline V gene are KGHSH and LQKENI.

This clonotype was recorded a few times. The V gene is TRBV20-1, the J gene TRBJ2-3; 9 bases fit TRBD1. With V trimmed by 1 base and J by 2 bases, 7 bases remained unmatched. The CDR3 has 16 amino acids. Per germline, CDR1 DFQATT and CDR2 SNEGSKA (reference sequence). In nucleotides, the CDR3 is TGCAGTGCTAGAGGGAGACAGGGGGGGACCACAGATACGCAGTATTTT. This encodes CSARGRQGGTTDTQYF.

The V gene is TRBV19, the J gene TRBJ2-2; D is perhaps TRBD2 (5 bases). The V gene lost 4 bases and the J gene lost 2 bases, with 5 bases spanning the gap. Per germline, CDR1 LNHDA and CDR2 SQIVND (reference sequence). The CDR3 consists of 13 residues. DNA for the CDR3: TGTGCCAGTAGTACTAGCAACACCGGGGAGCTGTTTTTT. This codes for CASSTSNTGELFF.

This clonotype was seen a few times. The chain joins TRBV7-2 to TRBJ1-3, with TRBD1 matching over 8 bases. The CDR3 runs 16 residues. Trimming at V came to 2 bases and at J to 3 bases, leaving 6 bases not matched to a gene. In germline, CDR1 is SGHTA, CDR2 FQGNSA. The CDR3: CASSLRAGGLGNTIYF. The CDR3 nucleotides read TGTGCCAGCAGCTTAAGAGCAGGGGGCCTTGGAAACACCATATATTTT.

The V and J genes are TRBV6-1 and TRBJ1-1, with a possible D match to TRBD1 (5 bases). Looked up from germline, CDR1 is MNHNS and CDR2 is SASEGT. The CDR3 is 14 amino acids. V was clipped by 1 base and J by 3 bases, with 9 bases between them. CDR3 sequence: CASSEGQGYTEAFF. The DNA of the CDR3 is TGTGCCAGCAGTGAAGGTCAGGGATACACTGAAGCTTTCTTT.

This chain uses TRBV7-9 with TRBJ2-3; D unclear. The CDR3 loop spans 14 amino acids. The germline gives CDR1 SEHNR, CDR2 FQNEAQ (reference sequence). V dropped 1 base and J dropped 5 bases, with 10 bases sitting between them. This CDR3 reads CASSLEGPRDTQYF. The CDR3 region has the DNA TGTGCCAGCAGCTTAGAGGGCCCTAGAGATACGCAGTATTTT. The full variable domain, rest sourced from reference TRBV7-9 and TRBJ2-3, is DTGVSQNPRHKITKRGQNVTFRCDPISEHNRLYWYRQTLGQGPEFLTYFQNEAQLEKSRLLSDRFSAERPKGSFSTLEIQRTEQGDSAMYLCASSLEGPRDTQYFGPGTRLTVL.

This clonotype was observed a few times. The rearrangement joins TRBV6-1 to TRBJ1-1; 10 nucleotides match TRBD1. The germline CDR1 and CDR2 sequences are MNHNS and SASEGT. CDR3 length equals 13 residues. J lost 11 bases, V lost 6 bases, and 9 bases had no gene match. CDR3 loop: CASSPSDRGAAFF. CDR3 DNA sequence: TGTGCCAGCAGCCCCTCGGACAGGGGGGCGGCTTTCTTT.

In its sample, this clonotype ranks as medium-sized. V gene TRBV6-1 combines with J gene TRBJ2-2; D remains unclear. Germline V gene data show CDR1 as MNHNS and CDR2 as SASEGT. V gave up 4 bases and J gave up 11 bases, with 14 bases separating them. This CDR3 has 13 amino acids. CDR3 nucleotide sequence: TGTGCCAGCAGTGCTCATGCCCTGCCCGAGCTGTTTTTT. The encoded protein is CASSAHALPELFF.

This clonotype was picked up one time. J is TRBJ1-1 and V is TRBV7-3; tentative D call: TRBD1 (6 bases). Germline CDR1 reads SGHTA; CDR2 reads FQGTGA. Deletions cut 5 bases from V and 4 bases from J, with 14 bases between. CDR3 size: 14 residues. CDR3 DNA sequence: TGTGCCAGCAGCCTAGGGGGTCGGGGCACTGAAGCTTTCTTT. The encoded protein is CASSLGGRGTEAFF.

The chain combines TRBV7-9 with TRBJ2-6, with TRBD1 identical over 11 bases. Germline lookup yields CDR1 SEHNR and CDR2 FQNEAQ (reference sequence). Trimming cost V 5 bases and J 1 base; bases outside gene matches: 7. The CDR3 length is 18 residues. The DNA for the CDR3 is TGTGCCAGCAGCATCGGACAGGGGGCATTTTCTGGGGCCAACGTCCTGACTTTC. This translates into CASSIGQGAFSGANVLTF.